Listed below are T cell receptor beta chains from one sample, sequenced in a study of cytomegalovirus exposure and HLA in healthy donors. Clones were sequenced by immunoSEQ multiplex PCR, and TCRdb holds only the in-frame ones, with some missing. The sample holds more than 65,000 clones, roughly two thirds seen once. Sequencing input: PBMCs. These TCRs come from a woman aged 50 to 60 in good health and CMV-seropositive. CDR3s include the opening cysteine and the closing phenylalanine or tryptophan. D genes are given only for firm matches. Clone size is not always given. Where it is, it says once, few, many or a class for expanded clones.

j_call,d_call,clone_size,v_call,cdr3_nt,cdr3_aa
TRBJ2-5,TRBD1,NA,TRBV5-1,TGCGCCAGCAGCCTGGGACAGGGAAAAGAGACCCAGTACTTC,CASSLGQGKETQYF
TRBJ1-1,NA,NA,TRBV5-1,TGCGCCAGCACCCTTGAAACAGGGATCAACACTGAAGCTTTCTTT,CASTLETGINTEAFF
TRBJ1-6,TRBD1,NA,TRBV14,TGTGCCAGCAGCCAAACCGGGACAGGGACTTCACCCCTCCACTTT,CASSQTGTGTSPLHF
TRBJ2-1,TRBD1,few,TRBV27,TGTGCCAGCAGTGCGGACAGGGCCACCTACAATGAGCAGTTCTTC,CASSADRATYNEQFF
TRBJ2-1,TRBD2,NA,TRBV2,TGTGCCAGCACCAGAGGGACTAGCGGGGTAAATGAGCAGTTCTTC,CASTRGTSGVNEQFF
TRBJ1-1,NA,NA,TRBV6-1,TGTGCCAGCAGTGAGTATATGAACACTGAAGCTTTCTTT,CASSEYMNTEAFF
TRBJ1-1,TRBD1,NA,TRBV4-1,TGCGCCAGCAGTCCTCAGGGGGCTGAAGCTTTCTTT,CASSPQGAEAFF
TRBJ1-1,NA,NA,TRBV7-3,TGTGCCAGCAGCTTAGACAGAAACAGTGAAGCTTTCTTT,CASSLDRNSEAFF
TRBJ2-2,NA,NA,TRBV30,TGTGCCTGGAGCCGGGACACCAACACCGGGGAGCTGTTTTTT,CAWSRDTNTGELFF
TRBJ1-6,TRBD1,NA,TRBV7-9,TGTTCCAGCAGCTCGACAGGGGCAGGTGATTCACCCCTCCACTTT,CSSSSTGAGDSPLHF
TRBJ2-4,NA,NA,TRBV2,TGTGCCAGCACGGAGGCCATGGCCAAAAACATTCAGTACTTC,CASTEAMAKNIQYF
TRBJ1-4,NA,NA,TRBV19,TGTGCCAGTAGTCTACAGGGTGAAACTAATGAAAAACTGTTTTTT,CASSLQGETNEKLFF
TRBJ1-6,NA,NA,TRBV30,TGTGCCTGGAGTCCAACGAGGAATTCACCCCTCCACTTT,CAWSPTRNSPLHF
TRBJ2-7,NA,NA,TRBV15,TGTGCCACCAGCAGAGAACCAGGCGAGCAGTACTTC,CATSREPGEQYF
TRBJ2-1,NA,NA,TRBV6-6,TGTGCCAGCAGTTACCGGAGTCTCAATGAGCAGTTCTTC,CASSYRSLNEQFF
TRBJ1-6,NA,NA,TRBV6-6,NA,CASILGQGGSPLHF
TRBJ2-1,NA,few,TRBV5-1,TGCGCCAGCAGCCCCGGTGGAGGGGGCGGTTATGAGCAGTTCTTC,CASSPGGGGGYEQFF
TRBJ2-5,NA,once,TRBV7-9,TGTTCCAGCAAACTAGACATACAAGAGACCCAGTACTTC,CSSKLDIQETQYF
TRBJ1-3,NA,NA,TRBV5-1,TGCGCCAGCAGCTTGGATCCGGGGTCCGGAAACACCATATATTTT,CASSLDPGSGNTIYF
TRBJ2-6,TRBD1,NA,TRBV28,TGTGCCATCAATACAGGGGCAATTGGGGCCAACGTCCTGACTTTC,CAINTGAIGANVLTF
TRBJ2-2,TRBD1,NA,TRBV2,TGTGCCAGTCGTCACAGGGACAGGGGCAGCGGGGAGCTGTTTTTT,CASRHRDRGSGELFF
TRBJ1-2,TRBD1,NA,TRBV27,TGTGCCAGCAGTTTAGTCCGGGACAGGGGGAATGAGGATGGCTACACCTTC,CASSLVRDRGNEDGYTF
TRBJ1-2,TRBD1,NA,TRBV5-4,TGTGCCAGCAGCTTGGCCCTCAGACAGGGAAATGGCTACACCTTC,CASSLALRQGNGYTF
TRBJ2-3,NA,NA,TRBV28,TGTGCCAGCAGTTCCGCACGGGGTGGGAGCACAGATACGCAGTATTTT,CASSSARGGSTDTQYF
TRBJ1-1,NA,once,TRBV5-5,TGTGCCAGCAGCTGGAGTGCACAGGCACTCACTGAAGCTTTCTTT,CASSWSAQALTEAFF
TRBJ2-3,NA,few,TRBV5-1,TGCGCCAGCAGCTTGGAGGGGCGAAGCACAGATACGCAGTATTTT,CASSLEGRSTDTQYF
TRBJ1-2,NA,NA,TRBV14,TGTGCCAGCATATGGGGCGCGGGGCACTATGGCTACACCTTC,CASIWGAGHYGYTF
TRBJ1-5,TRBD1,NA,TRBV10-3,TGTGCCACCAGACAGGGGGCCGACAATCAGCCCCAGCATTTT,CATRQGADNQPQHF
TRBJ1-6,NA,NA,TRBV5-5,TGTGCCAGCAGTACCGCGAACTCCTATAATTCACCCCTCCACTTT,CASSTANSYNSPLHF
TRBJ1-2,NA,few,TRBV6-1,TGTGCCAGCAGTATGAATCAACAGGGCTATGGCTACACCTTC,CASSMNQQGYGYTF
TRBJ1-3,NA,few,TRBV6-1,TGTGCCAGCAGTCAGGGGTTCTCTGGAAACACCATATATTTT,CASSQGFSGNTIYF
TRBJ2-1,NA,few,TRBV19,TGTGCCAGTAGTATCAGGCAGGGAAACAATGAGCAGTTCTTC,CASSIRQGNNEQFF
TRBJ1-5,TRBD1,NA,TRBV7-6,TGTGCCAGCAGCCCCCGGACAGGGAGCAATCAGCCCCAGCATTTT,CASSPRTGSNQPQHF
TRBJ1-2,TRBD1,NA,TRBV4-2,TGTGCCAGCAGCCATACAAGCCGGGACAGGGATAGTGGCTACACCTTC,CASSHTSRDRDSGYTF
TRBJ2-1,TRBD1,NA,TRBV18,TGTGCCAGCTCGGACAGGGGCTACTCCTACAATGAGCAGTTCTTC,CASSDRGYSYNEQFF
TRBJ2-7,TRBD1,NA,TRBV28,TGTGCCAGCAGTTTCCGAGAGGGACGACAGGGTGATGAGCAGTACTTC,CASSFREGRQGDEQYF
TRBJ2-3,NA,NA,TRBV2,TGTGCCAGCAGTGACGGGACATCCCTTGGAGACCCAGATACGCAGTATTTT,CASSDGTSLGDPDTQYF
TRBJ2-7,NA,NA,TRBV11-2,TGTGCCAGCAGCTTAGACCGAAGGGAGTACGAGCAGTACTTC,CASSLDRREYEQYF
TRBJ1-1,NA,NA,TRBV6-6,TGTGCCAGCAGTTACTCGACGGGAATCACTGAAGCTTTCTTT,CASSYSTGITEAFF
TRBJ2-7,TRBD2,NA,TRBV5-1,TGCGCCAGCAGTCCCTCGACTAGCGACTACGAGCAGTACTTC,CASSPSTSDYEQYF
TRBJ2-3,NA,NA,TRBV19,TGTGCCGCGTCGGGGTTCGGGACAGATACGCAGTATTTT,CAASGFGTDTQYF
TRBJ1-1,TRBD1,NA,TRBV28,TGTGCCAGCAAGTGGGGGGACAGGAAAATGAACACTGAAGCTTTCTTT,CASKWGDRKMNTEAFF
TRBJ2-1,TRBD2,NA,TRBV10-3,TGTGCCATCAGGAAGAGCGGGGGGGCCGGGGAGCAGTTCTTC,CAIRKSGGAGEQFF
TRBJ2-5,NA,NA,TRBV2,TGTGCCAGCCAACTGGGGGACATCGAACAAGAGACCCAGTACTTC,CASQLGDIEQETQYF
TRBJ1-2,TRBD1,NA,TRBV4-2,TGTGCCAGCAGCCAGGATCTGGCAGGGGGCCCCCATTATGGCTACACCTTC,CASSQDLAGGPHYGYTF
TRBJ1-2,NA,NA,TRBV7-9,TGTTCCAGCAGCACCCGACGGGGTGGCTACACCTTC,CSSSTRRGGYTF
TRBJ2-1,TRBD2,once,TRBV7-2,TGTGCCAGCAGCTTTAGCGGGGGCTACAATGAGCAGTTCTTC,CASSFSGGYNEQFF
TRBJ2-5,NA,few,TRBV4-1,TGCGCCAGCAGCCAAGCACAGGATCAAGAGACCCAGTACTTC,CASSQAQDQETQYF
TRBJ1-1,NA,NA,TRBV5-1,TGCGCCAGCAGCTTGGGCGGGGGGCTAATCACTGAAGCTTTCTTT,CASSLGGGLITEAFF
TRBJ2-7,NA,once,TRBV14,TGTGCCAGCAGCCAAGGAACAGGGAGCTACGAGCAGTACTTC,CASSQGTGSYEQYF
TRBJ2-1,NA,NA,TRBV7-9,TGTGCCAGCAGCCACATGAACAATGAGCAGTTCTTC,CASSHMNNEQFF
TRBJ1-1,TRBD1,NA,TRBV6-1,TGTGCCAGCAGTGTGTACAGGGGGAATGAAGCTTTCTTT,CASSVYRGNEAFF
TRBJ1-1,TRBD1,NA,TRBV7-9,TGTGCCAGCAGCTCGGGACAGGCTGGGGTGAACACTGAAGCTTTCTTT,CASSSGQAGVNTEAFF